This T cell receptor beta chain was recovered during a study of blood T cell repertoires in COVID-19 (dated by TCRdb to 2020 to 2022). Context from the whole study: Collaborator samples came from the United States, Italy and Spain and covered acute and convalescent phases of COVID-19. The material from the prospective study consisted of cDNA or gDNA derived from T cells, B-cell-depleted T cells, or PBMCs. Nearly every sample came with metadata listing a de-identified subject ID, COVID-19 status, age in years and sex. Where available, HLA class I and class II types were obtained from metadata supplied by the sample provider rather than from assay-based typing. Samples came from the ongoing ImmuneRACE study (first 160 participants) plus 1,254 subjects from 6 global collaborators. The dataset comprised deeply sampled blood TCRbeta repertoires from subjects exposed to, actively infected with, or recovered from COVID-19. A freely available public database, intended as a resource for researchers studying the immune response to SARS-CoV-2, is where the repertoires were released. Beyond this particular receptor, the publication reports: Clinical and demographic metadata were provided uncurated, with the amount varying by source and participant.

CDR1 SQVTM and CDR2 ANQGSEA are derived from the germline V gene. From its cysteine to its phenylalanine, the CDR3 spans 14 amino acids. Only the CDR3 DNA is retained, 42 bases long and in frame from the first base. The V and J ends are trimmed by 7 bases and 0 bases, leaving 13 bases between them. TCRbeta CDR3 regions were amplified from genomic DNA by means of the immunoSEQ Assay, a bias-controlled multiplex PCR. From the authors' description of their analysis: Nucleated cell counts per sample were estimated from amplification of reference gene primers within the assay. Sequence reads were collapsed and filtered to measure the absolute abundance of every unique TCRbeta CDR3 rearrangement. For each sample, productive Simpson clonality was calculated by taking the square root of Simpson's diversity index across productive rearrangements. TCRdb mirrors the immuneACCESS table, restricted to in-frame sequences. Some clones are absent from its copies; in checked studies, under half trace to an unresolved V gene, and the reason for the others is unknown. Clone size and V and J calls were adopted from that table, with D and trimming inferred from the DNA. This sample holds nearly 25,000 clones; roughly nine tenths were observed only once. The ten largest clones capture 9.7% of the sample.

Collaborating institutions collected whole blood in K2EDTA tubes following their own protocols. For TCRbeta analysis, collaborators shipped samples in one of three forms: frozen whole blood, isolated PBMCs, or DNA extracted from either of those sample types. Points on this clone: This clone's antigen is unknown. Per-nucleotide qualities are absent, and no much larger clonotype sits a single base away.

Sequenced sample: peripheral blood. The rearrangement joined TRBV29-1 to TRBJ1-3, with TRBD1 perhaps the D gene, on 5 matching bases. This TCR derives from a man between 65 and 85 years old with acute or convalescent COVID-19. The DNA sequence follows: TGCAGCGCGGGACGTACTAGCTCTGGAAACACCATATATTTT. This is translated as CSAGRTSSGNTIYF.